What follows are 23 T cell receptor beta chains derived from one specimen sequenced in a study of T cell repertoires in cytomegalovirus infection (dated by TCRdb to between 2018 and 2021). Their target antigens are unknown. The treatment or condition label of this sample denotes: in vitro stimulation with specific CMV peptide epitopes to enrich CMV-specific T cells. Sequencer: Illumina HiSeq 1500. The raw public data were reprocessed by TCRdb itself: fastp quality trimming at Q25, MiXCR clonotype calling, in-frame beta chains only. Records with the same CDR3 protein are collapsed into one entry carrying the most frequent genes and DNA. The sample has 800,000 to 950,000 distinct CDR3 sequences on record, roughly 33% of them singletons. Under 15% of the sample is taken by the ten largest. The sample here was cultured CD8+ T cells from PBMCs, taken from culture after CMV antigen stimulation. These receptor sequences come from a human donor in good health (CMV status not recorded). Some clones in this sample may be carry-over from other donors' samples.

This clonotype was seen more than once but under ten times. The V and J genes are TRBV12-3 or TRBV12-4 and TRBJ2-1, with 7 bases fitting TRBD1. Germline trimming cut 5 bases from V and 4 bases from J; bases unmatched to any gene: 8. This CDR3 region has 15 residues. The CDR3: CASSTRDRLYNEQFF. The CDR3, as DNA: TGTGCCAGCAGTACGAGGGACAGATTGTACAATGAGCAGTTCTTC.

This clonotype showed up many times. The rearrangement links TRBV7-2 to TRBJ2-2; D is unresolved. Germline assignment: CDR1 SGHTA and CDR2 FQGNSA. V was trimmed by 3 bases and J by 4 bases, leaving 6 bases between them. CDR3 size: 13 residues. CDR3 DNA: TGTGCCAGCAGCTTTTTAGCCACCGGGGAGCTGTTTTTT. Translating it yields CASSFLATGELFF.

In its sample, this clonotype was seen a few times. The V and J genes are TRBV7-9 and TRBJ1-4, with D maybe TRBD1 (5 bases). V lost 6 bases to trimming and J lost 4 bases, with 12 bases between them. Germline CDR1 SEHNR, CDR2 FQNEAQ (reference sequence). The CDR3 contains 14 residues. The CDR3 loop reads CASRKPGVNEKLFF. The CDR3 DNA is TGTGCCAGCAGGAAGCCGGGGGTTAATGAAAAACTGTTTTTT.

This clonotype occurred once. One end of the junction does not line up with germline, which may come from a read error. J is TRBJ2-1 and V is TRBV3-1, with 8 bases identical to TRBD2. The CDR3 covers 17 residues. Germline V CDR1 and CDR2: LGHDT, YNNKEL (reference sequence). In DNA, the CDR3 is TGTGCCAGCAGCCAAGTAGAGGGACGGGGGGGCTCAAATGAGCAGGTCTTC. Its protein product is CASSQVEGRGGSNEQVF.

This clonotype occurred many times. J is TRBJ2-5 and V is TRBV7-8; possible D gene TRBD1, 6 bases. The CDR3 has 14 residues. The V and J ends lost 1 base and 5 bases respectively, with 11 bases between them. Germline V lookup: CDR1 SGHVS, CDR2 FQNEAQ. In DNA, the CDR3 is TGTGCCAGCAGCTTAGATACAGGGAAGGAGACCCAGTACTTC. Translation: CASSLDTGKETQYF.

There are a few counts of this clonotype. This sequence joins TRBV7-9 and TRBJ1-2; D is ambiguous. Per the germline V gene, CDR1 is SEHNR and CDR2 is FQNEAQ (reference sequence). V lost 5 bases to trimming and J lost 4 bases, with 8 bases between them. This CDR3 has 12 amino acids. CDR3 sequence: CASSPPLYGYTF. CDR3 nucleotides: TGTGCCAGCAGCCCCCCACTCTATGGCTACACCTTC.

There are a few counts of this clonotype. The chain employs TRBV5-4 and TRBJ1-6; no definite D call. V lost 4 bases and J lost 0, with 14 bases in between. The CDR3 length is 17 residues. The germline CDR1 and CDR2 sequences are SGHNT and YYREEE (reference sequence). DNA of the CDR3: TGTGCCAGCAGCCCGCGGCCTCTACGCTCCTATAATTCACCCCTCCACTTT. Translated, it gives CASSPRPLRSYNSPLHF.

The CDR3 sequence is CSAIILTSGEGYEQYV. CDR3 in DNA: TGCAGTGCTATAATCTTGACTAGCGGGGAAGGCTACGAGCAGTACGTC. The J gene is TRBJ2-7, the V gene TRBV20-1; 11 bases are a match to TRBD2. The CDR3 loop spans 16 amino acids. Germline values: CDR1 DFQATT, CDR2 SNEGSKA (reference sequence). With 4 bases clipped from V and 3 bases from J, the junction kept 11 bases outside the gene matches.

This clonotype has a single count. The chain carries TRBV3-1 and TRBJ1-5; D gene unclear. CDR3 size: 13 residues. Germline CDR1 and CDR2: LGHDT and YNNKEL (reference sequence). V dropped 3 bases and J dropped 5 bases, with 8 bases sitting between them. CDR3 residues: CASSHNSDQPQHF. CDR3 nucleotide sequence: TGTGCCAGCAGCCATAACAGCGATCAGCCCCAGCATTTT.

This clonotype was found once. V and J are TRBV14 and TRBJ2-1; a possible D gene is TRBD2 (5 bases). The V end lost 1 base, the J end lost 9 bases, and 10 bases lay between the germline ends. Germline V lookup: CDR1 SGHDN, CDR2 FVKESK. The CDR3 length is 13 residues. The CDR3 DNA reads as TGTGCCAGCAGCCAAGTATTAGGGAGTGAGCAGTTCTTC. Translation gives CASSQVLGSEQFF.

The sample holds a few counts of this clonotype. For the CDR3, the DNA is TGTGCCAGCAGTACCCGACAGTACACTGAAGCTTTCTTT. Translated, it gives CASSTRQYTEAFF. The rearrangement links TRBV12-3 or TRBV12-4 to TRBJ1-1; D perhaps matches TRBD1 (5 bases). This CDR3 is built from 13 residues. V was cut by 5 bases and J by 3 bases, with 10 bases left in between.

This clonotype was observed a few times. V is TRBV20-1 and J is TRBJ2-1; TRBD2 is a possible D gene (7 bases). The CDR3 totals 12 residues. The germline V and J ends were trimmed by 5 bases and 10 bases, with 15 bases remaining between them. Germline CDR1 and CDR2: DFQATT and SNEGSKA (reference sequence). This CDR3 reads CSAEGGREEQFF. The CDR3 nucleotides read TGCAGTGCTGAGGGGGGGCGTGAAGAGCAGTTCTTC.

This chain connects TRBV27 to TRBJ2-7; tentatively, D is TRBD2 (5 bases). The CDR3 is 11 amino acids. Per the germline V gene, CDR1 is MNHEY and CDR2 is SMNVEV (reference sequence). V was pared by 6 bases and J by 4 bases, with 7 bases between. The CDR3 sequence: CASRTGYEQYV. The DNA of the CDR3 is TGTGCCAGCAGGACGGGGTACGAGCAGTACGTC.

This clonotype was counted only a few times. This rearrangement joins TRBV5-1 to TRBJ2-7, with 12 bases fitting TRBD1. The CDR3 is made up of 15 amino acids. CDR1 is SGHRS and CDR2 is YFSETQ in the germline V gene. V shed 4 bases, J shed 5 bases, and the junction held 7 bases outside the gene matches. CDR3 loop: CASSPPGQGAHEQYF. CDR3 bases: TGCGCCAGCAGCCCTCCGGGACAGGGGGCCCACGAGCAGTACTTC. The variable domain in full, completed from reference TRBV5-1 and TRBJ2-7, reads KAGVTQTPRYLIKTRGQQVTLSCSPISGHRSVSWYQQTPGQGLQFLFEYFSETQRNKGNFPGRFSGRQFSNSRSEMNVSTLELGDSALYLCASSPPGQGAHEQYFGPGTRLTVT.

On this clonotype: A much larger clone sits a single nucleotide away, making a read error possible. This chain uses TRBV7-4 with TRBJ1-3; 7 nucleotides line up with TRBD1. CDR1 and CDR2 (germline): SGHVT, SQSDAQ. CDR3 length: 21 residues. CDR3 residues: CASSSPRTQGNMEFSGNTTYF. CDR3 nucleotides: TGTGCCAGCAGCTCCCCACGTACACAGGGGAATATGGAATTTTCTGGAAACACCACATATTTT.

This clonotype was seen only a few times. The CDR3 DNA reads as TGCAGCGTTTCTGGTTATACAGGGGGCTCCTACAATGAGCAGTTCTTC. Amino acids: CSVSGYTGGSYNEQFF. The genes are TRBV29-1 and TRBJ2-1, with 8 bases aligning to TRBD1. V gave up 5 bases and J gave up 0 bases; unmatched junction bases: 9. Germline CDR1 SQVTM, CDR2 ANQGSEA. The CDR3 is 16 amino acids.

The V and J genes are TRBV5-6 and TRBJ2-5; 7 bases line up with TRBD2. The CDR3 is 16 amino acids. Germline V gene data show CDR1 as SGHDT and CDR2 as YYEEEE. With V trimmed by 1 base and J by 9 bases, 15 bases remained unmatched. Here the CDR3 reads CASSLMGTTLLGAQYF. In DNA, the CDR3 is TGTGCCAGCAGCTTGATGGGGACTACCCTTCTAGGAGCCCAGTACTTC.

This chain uses TRBV13 with TRBJ2-1, with unresolved D. CDR1 and CDR2 from the germline V gene are PRHDT and FYEKMQ (reference sequence). V was pared by 1 base and J by 9 bases, with 13 bases between. This CDR3 contains 14 residues. The CDR3: CASSLEAAGIEQFF. CDR3 bases: TGTGCCAGCAGCTTAGAGGCCGCAGGCATTGAGCAGTTCTTC.

As regards this clonotype: Possible read error: a much larger clone is one base away. The chain links TRBV7-6 to TRBJ2-5, with D possibly TRBD1 on 5 matching bases. Germline values: CDR1 SGHVS, CDR2 FNYEAQ. The CDR3 loop spans 15 amino acids. In nucleotides, the CDR3 is TGTGCCATCAGCTTAGGGGTGGGTCGACAAGAGACCCAGTACTTC. Residues: CAISLGVGRQETQYF.

This clonotype was recorded a few times. The V and J genes are TRBV12-3 or TRBV12-4 and TRBJ2-4; D possibly corresponds to TRBD2 (5 bases). Trimming stripped 3 bases from V and 2 bases from J, with 14 bases between. The CDR3 spans 16 residues. The CDR3 DNA follows: TGTGCCAGCAGTTTTTTTGTTGACGGGACCAAAAACATTCAGTACTTC. It yields the protein CASSFFVDGTKNIQYF.

In this sample, this clonotype turned up many times. The chain joins TRBV7-8 to TRBJ2-3; 7 bases match TRBD2. Germline lookup yields CDR1 SGHVS and CDR2 FQNEAQ. The V gene end was trimmed by 2 bases and the J gene end by 1 base; junction bases not matched to a gene: 6. The length of the CDR3 is 16 residues. The CDR3 sequence is CASSLTSGVGTDTQYF. DNA of the CDR3: TGTGCCAGCAGCTTAACCAGCGGGGTAGGCACAGATACGCAGTATTTT.

A few counts support this clonotype. The chain is built from TRBV5-4 and TRBJ2-3, with TRBD1 as a possible D gene (5 bases). V dropped 0 bases and J dropped 2 bases, with 13 bases sitting between them. Germline assignment: CDR1 SGHNT and CDR2 YYREEE (reference sequence). The CDR3 is made up of 16 amino acids. This CDR3 reads CASSLARAANTDTQYF. The DNA of the CDR3 is TGTGCCAGCAGCTTGGCCAGGGCCGCAAACACAGATACGCAGTATTTT. Drawing the rest from reference TRBV5-4 and TRBJ2-3, the complete variable domain is ETGVTQSPTHLIKTRGQQVTLRCSSQSGHNTVSWYQQALGQGPQFIFQYYREEENGRGNFPPRFSGLQFPNYSSELNVNALELDDSALYLCASSLARAANTDTQYFGPGTRLTVL.

This clonotype was counted at least ten times. The chain employs TRBV7-8 and TRBJ2-7; no clear D. This CDR3 is built from 11 residues. Trimming removed 4 bases from V and 7 bases from J, with 8 bases in between. CDR1 SGHVS and CDR2 FQNEAQ come from the germline V gene. The CDR3 nucleotides are TGTGCCAGCAGCTCGGGCCCTGAGCAGTACGTC. Translation: CASSSGPEQYV.